This is a list of T cell receptor beta chains from one sample in a study of vaccination effects on CD4 cells after COVID-19. Profiling relied on immunoSEQ multiplex PCR, and the TCRdb table lists in-frame clones only, not all of them. The sample has about 79,000 clones, around 70% seen once. Their antigens are not known. Material: CD4+ T cells from PBMCs cultured with HCoV-229E spike peptides, obtained before COVID-19 vaccination. These receptors were obtained from a human donor who received a COVID-19 vaccine. Each CDR3 is given with its conserved first and last residue. Each record gives: clone size, D gene, J gene, V gene, CDR3 DNA, CDR3 protein. The D gene is left open where the match is weak. Not every row has a clone size; where given, it reads once, few, many or a size class.

clone_size: few
d_call: -
j_call: TRBJ1-5
v_call: TRBV5-6
cdr3_nt: TGTGCCAGCAGCTTGCTACACCTAGAACAGCCCCAGCATTTT
cdr3_aa: CASSLLHLEQPQHF

clone_size: -
d_call: TRBD1
j_call: TRBJ1-2
v_call: TRBV30
cdr3_nt: TGTGCCTGGAGAGATCAGGGGGTTATCAACTATGGCTACACCTTC
cdr3_aa: CAWRDQGVINYGYTF

clone_size: once
d_call: -
j_call: TRBJ2-1
v_call: TRBV6-1
cdr3_nt: TGTGCCAGCAGTGAGATCGCCTTCTCCTACAATGAGCAGTTCTTC
cdr3_aa: CASSEIAFSYNEQFF

clone_size: -
d_call: -
j_call: TRBJ2-3
v_call: TRBV5-1
cdr3_nt: TGCGCCAGCAGCTCACAGGGAGGCGCAGATACGCAGTATTTT
cdr3_aa: CASSSQGGADTQYF

clone_size: few
d_call: -
j_call: TRBJ2-3
v_call: TRBV5-6
cdr3_nt: TGTGCCAGCAGCTTGAAAGCCCCGGGGGCGCAGGGGACGCAGTATTTT
cdr3_aa: CASSLKAPGAQGTQYF

clone_size: -
d_call: -
j_call: TRBJ1-6
v_call: TRBV5-1
cdr3_nt: TGCGCCAGCAGCTTGGAACTAGTAGGGTCCTATAATTCACCCCTCCACTTT
cdr3_aa: CASSLELVGSYNSPLHF

clone_size: once
d_call: -
j_call: TRBJ1-2
v_call: TRBV6-2/TRBV6-3
cdr3_nt: TGTGCCAGCAGTGATCCCAATAGCGGGAATGGCTACACCTTC
cdr3_aa: CASSDPNSGNGYTF

clone_size: -
d_call: -
j_call: TRBJ2-1
v_call: TRBV3-1/TRBV3-2
cdr3_nt: TGTGCCAGCGGATTACAGGGGGGGAGTGAGCAGTTCTTC
cdr3_aa: CASGLQGGSEQFF

clone_size: -
d_call: -
j_call: TRBJ2-3
v_call: TRBV24-1
cdr3_nt: TGTGCCACCAGTGGAGCCTGGGGGAGCACAGATACGCAGTATTTT
cdr3_aa: CATSGAWGSTDTQYF

clone_size: -
d_call: -
j_call: TRBJ2-5
v_call: TRBV5-1
cdr3_nt: TGCGCCAGCAGCTTCACGGGGACCCAAGAGACCCAGTACTTC
cdr3_aa: CASSFTGTQETQYF

clone_size: -
d_call: -
j_call: TRBJ2-2
v_call: TRBV5-6
cdr3_nt: TGTGCCAGCAGCTTCACCTTGTCAGCGAACACCGGGGAGCTGTTTTTT
cdr3_aa: CASSFTLSANTGELFF

clone_size: -
d_call: -
j_call: TRBJ1-3
v_call: TRBV6-6
cdr3_nt: TGTGCCAGCAGTTACCGCGACAGCTCTGGAAACACCATATATTTT
cdr3_aa: CASSYRDSSGNTIYF

clone_size: once
d_call: -
j_call: TRBJ2-2
v_call: TRBV5-4
cdr3_nt: TGTGCCAGCAGCTCAAAGGCTCAGAACACCGGGGAGCTGTTTTTT
cdr3_aa: CASSSKAQNTGELFF

clone_size: -
d_call: TRBD1
j_call: TRBJ2-6
v_call: TRBV19
cdr3_nt: TGTGCCAGTAGTATTGGGACAGGGAGCTCCTCTGGGGCCAACGTCCTGACTTTC
cdr3_aa: CASSIGTGSSSGANVLTF

clone_size: -
d_call: -
j_call: TRBJ1-1
v_call: TRBV5-1
cdr3_nt: TGCGCCAGCAGCTTGGAAGGGGCAAGGTCCACTGAAGCTTTCTTT
cdr3_aa: CASSLEGARSTEAFF

clone_size: -
d_call: TRBD1
j_call: TRBJ2-4
v_call: TRBV19
cdr3_nt: TGTGCCACCCACGGGACAGACACCTTAGCCAAAAACATTCAGTACTTC
cdr3_aa: CATHGTDTLAKNIQYF

clone_size: few
d_call: TRBD2
j_call: TRBJ2-1
v_call: TRBV2
cdr3_nt: TGTGCCAGCAGTGAACTAGCGGGCTCCTACAATGAGCAGTTCTTC
cdr3_aa: CASSELAGSYNEQFF

clone_size: -
d_call: TRBD1
j_call: TRBJ2-1
v_call: TRBV6-5
cdr3_nt: TGTGCCAGCAGTTACGACAGGGGGCAGATGAATGAGCAGTTCTTC
cdr3_aa: CASSYDRGQMNEQFF

clone_size: -
d_call: -
j_call: TRBJ1-2
v_call: TRBV14
cdr3_nt: TGTGCCAGCAGTGAGGGACCCTTCTATGGCTACACCTTC
cdr3_aa: CASSEGPFYGYTF

clone_size: -
d_call: TRBD1
j_call: TRBJ1-2
v_call: TRBV6-6
cdr3_nt: TGTGCCAGCACCCGACAGGGTTATAACTATGGCTACACCTTC
cdr3_aa: CASTRQGYNYGYTF

clone_size: -
d_call: -
j_call: TRBJ1-2
v_call: TRBV2
cdr3_nt: TGTGCCAGCAGTGAATCACCAGCCGTTGGCTACACCTTC
cdr3_aa: CASSESPAVGYTF

clone_size: -
d_call: -
j_call: TRBJ2-6
v_call: TRBV30
cdr3_nt: TGTGCCTGGAGTGGGTCTGGGGCCAACGTCCTGACTTTC
cdr3_aa: CAWSGSGANVLTF

clone_size: -
d_call: -
j_call: TRBJ1-5
v_call: TRBV5-1
cdr3_nt: TGCGCCAGCAGCTCCGGCGGAGGGAACAATCAGCCCCAGCATTTT
cdr3_aa: CASSSGGGNNQPQHF

clone_size: -
d_call: -
j_call: TRBJ1-4
v_call: TRBV5-1
cdr3_nt: TGCGCCAGCAGCTTGGTGTTCCAGGGGAATGAAAAACTGTTTTTT
cdr3_aa: CASSLVFQGNEKLFF

clone_size: -
d_call: -
j_call: TRBJ2-1
v_call: TRBV6-4
cdr3_nt: TGTGCCAGCAGTAGCTCAGCCGGGACACTCGGTGAGCAGTTCTTC
cdr3_aa: CASSSSAGTLGEQFF

clone_size: -
d_call: -
j_call: TRBJ1-1
v_call: TRBV25-1
cdr3_nt: TGTGCCAGCAGTGATTTCAGCAACACTGAAGCTTTCTTT
cdr3_aa: CASSDFSNTEAFF

clone_size: -
d_call: -
j_call: TRBJ2-2
v_call: TRBV6-5
cdr3_nt: TGTGCCAGCAGTTTAGTAGGGGCCGGGGAGCTGTTTTTT
cdr3_aa: CASSLVGAGELFF

clone_size: -
d_call: -
j_call: TRBJ1-3
v_call: TRBV28
cdr3_nt: TGTGCCAGCAGGGGCAGGACTAGCTCTGGAAACACCATATATTTT
cdr3_aa: CASRGRTSSGNTIYF

clone_size: -
d_call: TRBD1
j_call: TRBJ2-1
v_call: TRBV6-2/TRBV6-3
cdr3_nt: TGTGCCAGCAGTACTCCCCCGAAAGGGACAGGGGATGAGCAGTTCTTC
cdr3_aa: CASSTPPKGTGDEQFF

clone_size: -
d_call: -
j_call: TRBJ2-2
v_call: TRBV6-5
cdr3_nt: TGTGCCAGCAGACAGGGAATCAACACCGGGGAGCTGTTTTTT
cdr3_aa: CASRQGINTGELFF

clone_size: -
d_call: TRBD2
j_call: TRBJ2-3
v_call: TRBV20-1
cdr3_nt: TGCAGTGCCAACCTGGGACTACCCAGGTTT
cdr3_aa: CSANLGLPRF

clone_size: -
d_call: TRBD1
j_call: TRBJ1-4
v_call: TRBV7-9
cdr3_nt: TGTGCCAGCAGCGAGGACAGGGGTCCTGAAAAACTGTTTTTT
cdr3_aa: CASSEDRGPEKLFF

clone_size: -
d_call: TRBD1
j_call: TRBJ1-2
v_call: TRBV30
cdr3_nt: TGTGCCTGGACAGGGGACAGGGGGCCGTCCTATGGCTACACCTTC
cdr3_aa: CAWTGDRGPSYGYTF

clone_size: few
d_call: -
j_call: TRBJ2-5
v_call: TRBV7-2
cdr3_nt: TGTGCCAGCAGCTCCACTAGATCGGGGGCCCAGTACTTC
cdr3_aa: CASSSTRSGAQYF

clone_size: -
d_call: -
j_call: TRBJ2-3
v_call: TRBV30
cdr3_nt: TGTGCCTGGAGTGTAGTCCGGGATACGCAGTATTTT
cdr3_aa: CAWSVVRDTQYF

clone_size: -
d_call: -
j_call: TRBJ2-2
v_call: TRBV5-4
cdr3_nt: TGTGCCAGCAGCTTGGGCGGACATAGTTCCCCCCTGTCCGGGGAGCTGTTTTTT
cdr3_aa: CASSLGGHSSPLSGELFF

clone_size: -
d_call: -
j_call: TRBJ1-4
v_call: TRBV18
cdr3_nt: TGTGCCAGCTCCCAGCCGCCGCAGGAAAAACTGTTTTTT
cdr3_aa: CASSQPPQEKLFF

clone_size: -
d_call: TRBD1
j_call: TRBJ1-5
v_call: TRBV28
cdr3_nt: TGTGCCAGCAGCCTGGACAGGGGGCCTCAGCCCCAGCATTTT
cdr3_aa: CASSLDRGPQPQHF

clone_size: few
d_call: -
j_call: TRBJ2-2
v_call: TRBV7-2
cdr3_nt: TGTGCCAGCAGCTTCTCTAGACAGAACACCGGGGAGCTGTTTTTT
cdr3_aa: CASSFSRQNTGELFF

clone_size: -
d_call: TRBD1
j_call: TRBJ2-2
v_call: TRBV28
cdr3_nt: TGTGCCAGCAGACACACAGGGGCGAACACCGGGGAGCTGTTTTTT
cdr3_aa: CASRHTGANTGELFF

clone_size: -
d_call: TRBD1
j_call: TRBJ2-1
v_call: TRBV7-2
cdr3_nt: TGTGCCAGCAGCCTAACGACAGGGGCCTACAATGAGCAGTTCTTC
cdr3_aa: CASSLTTGAYNEQFF

clone_size: -
d_call: -
j_call: TRBJ2-2
v_call: TRBV5-5
cdr3_nt: TGTGCCAGCAGCCGGGTGACCGGGGAGCTGTTTTTT
cdr3_aa: CASSRVTGELFF

clone_size: -
d_call: TRBD1
j_call: TRBJ1-2
v_call: TRBV19
cdr3_nt: TGTGCCAGTAGGTACAGGGGGTCGGGCTACACCTTC
cdr3_aa: CASRYRGSGYTF

clone_size: -
d_call: -
j_call: TRBJ2-3
v_call: TRBV24-1
cdr3_nt: TGTGCCACCAGTACGTCGGTCAATACGCAGTATTTT
cdr3_aa: CATSTSVNTQYF

clone_size: -
d_call: TRBD1
j_call: TRBJ1-4
v_call: TRBV6-6
cdr3_nt: TGTGCCAGCAGTTTAACAGGGGGAGCGGCTAATGAAAAACTGTTTTTT
cdr3_aa: CASSLTGGAANEKLFF

clone_size: -
d_call: -
j_call: TRBJ2-5
v_call: TRBV7-2
cdr3_nt: TGTGCCAGCAGCCCTGGCTCGGGTGGCAGGTCCGAGACCCAGTACTTC
cdr3_aa: CASSPGSGGRSETQYF

clone_size: few
d_call: TRBD1
j_call: TRBJ1-2
v_call: TRBV6-6
cdr3_nt: TGTGCCAGCAGTTCCCTGGACAGGGGGCAAGGCTACACCTTC
cdr3_aa: CASSSLDRGQGYTF

clone_size: -
d_call: TRBD1
j_call: TRBJ2-3
v_call: TRBV5-4
cdr3_nt: TGTGCCAGCAGCCTCTGGGGGACAGGGGGATCAGATACGCAGTATTTT
cdr3_aa: CASSLWGTGGSDTQYF

clone_size: -
d_call: -
j_call: TRBJ2-4
v_call: TRBV2
cdr3_nt: TGTGCCAGCAGTGTGGACAGTCTAGTGGGTATTCAGTACTTC
cdr3_aa: CASSVDSLVGIQYF

clone_size: -
d_call: -
j_call: TRBJ1-5
v_call: TRBV3-1/TRBV3-2
cdr3_nt: TGTGCCAGCAGCCAAGATGTGGGTCAGCCCCAGCATTTT
cdr3_aa: CASSQDVGQPQHF

clone_size: -
d_call: -
j_call: TRBJ1-3
v_call: TRBV7-6
cdr3_nt: TGTGCCAGCAGCGATTCCGGACGGCGCTCTGGAAACACCATATATTTT
cdr3_aa: CASSDSGRRSGNTIYF

clone_size: -
d_call: -
j_call: TRBJ1-2
v_call: TRBV7-2
cdr3_nt: TGTGCCAGCAGCTTAGAGTCCGAAGGCTACACCTTC
cdr3_aa: CASSLESEGYTF

clone_size: -
d_call: TRBD1
j_call: TRBJ2-4
v_call: TRBV7-9
cdr3_nt: TGTGCCAGCAGCTTAGCAGGTCAGGGGGTCAAAAACATTCAGTACTTC
cdr3_aa: CASSLAGQGVKNIQYF

clone_size: -
d_call: -
j_call: TRBJ2-3
v_call: TRBV6-5
cdr3_nt: TGTGCCAGCAGTTTACAGGGAAGGCTAAGCACAGATACGCAGTATTTT
cdr3_aa: CASSLQGRLSTDTQYF

clone_size: -
d_call: -
j_call: TRBJ2-2
v_call: TRBV2
cdr3_nt: TGTGCCAGCAGTGAATGGAGGAACACCGGGGAGCTGTTTTTT
cdr3_aa: CASSEWRNTGELFF

clone_size: -
d_call: -
j_call: TRBJ2-3
v_call: TRBV3-1/TRBV3-2
cdr3_nt: TGTGCCAGCAGCCCGACCACTAGCACAGATACGCAGTATTTT
cdr3_aa: CASSPTTSTDTQYF

clone_size: -
d_call: TRBD1
j_call: TRBJ2-1
v_call: TRBV24-1
cdr3_nt: TGTGCCACCAGTGCGGGACAGGGATACAATGAGCAGTTCTTC
cdr3_aa: CATSAGQGYNEQFF

clone_size: -
d_call: -
j_call: TRBJ1-6
v_call: TRBV18
cdr3_nt: TGTGCCAGCTCACCACCGCAGGGGAGTAATTCACCCCTCCACTTT
cdr3_aa: CASSPPQGSNSPLHF

clone_size: few
d_call: -
j_call: TRBJ2-1
v_call: TRBV7-3
cdr3_nt: TGTGCCAGCAGGGCCGGGCAGAGCTCCTACAATGAGCAGTTCTTC
cdr3_aa: CASRAGQSSYNEQFF